The entry that follows covers one TCR beta chain sequence. The antigen is not known. Researchers ran the PCR with 60 Vbeta and 13 Jbeta primers. The data were produced by immunoSEQ multiplex PCR, yet TCRdb's version contains in-frame clones alone and is incomplete. The repertoire holds about 140,000 clones, with approximately 80% as singletons. V lost 6 bases to trimming and J lost 4 bases, with 10 bases between them. This CDR3 region has 14 residues. The V gene's germline CDR1 is MNHEY and CDR2 SMNVEV (reference sequence). This entry comes from a study of cytomegalovirus exposure and HLA in healthy donors. Overall study context: Out of several hundred genotyped donors, 81% belonged to the Caucasian-associated ancestry cluster.

Whole-study results and caveats: It was reported that the classifier diagnosed cytomegalovirus status with high specificity and sensitivity in both the original and validation cohorts. Researchers had no immune exposure information except CMV serostatus available.

Donors counted as nominally healthy when sampled, yet unrecorded immune exposures were likely. This TCR was recovered from a middle-aged woman in good health and CMV-seropositive. Sequenced input: PBMCs. The V call is TRBV27, the J call TRBJ1-6; a weak D match, TRBD1 (5 bases). The CDR3 DNA reads as TGTGCCAGCAGGCCGTCAGGGTATAATTCACCCCTCCACTTT. It encodes CASRPSGYNSPLHF.